This is a list of T cell receptor beta chains from one sample in a study of blood T cell repertoires in COVID-19. This table comes from immunoSEQ multiplex PCR, and its TCRdb copy is limited to in-frame clones, with some not included. The data show 100,000 or so clones, around nine tenths seen once. Sequencing was done on a sample of peripheral blood. Receptors originate from a woman between 50 and 59 years old in a cohort sampled during active COVID-19. CDR3s include the opening cysteine and the closing phenylalanine or tryptophan. Fields, in order: V gene, D gene, J gene, clone size, CDR3 DNA, CDR3 protein. A D gene is named only where the DNA matches it firmly. Some rows mark clone size as missing; the rest say once, few, many or name a class of expanded clone.

TRBV28,-,TRBJ1-6,-,TGTGCCAGCTTGGGGCAGTCCTATAATTCACCCCTCCACTTT,CASLGQSYNSPLHF
TRBV4-1,TRBD2,TRBJ2-3,-,TGCGCCAGCAGCCATGAACAAAACATCAATAGCGGGAGTTCGTTTGATACGCAGTATTTT,CASSHEQNINSGSSFDTQYF
TRBV9,TRBD2,TRBJ2-7,-,TGTGCCAGCAGCGCGAGCGGGGGGGCCTACGAGCAGTACTTC,CASSASGGAYEQYF
TRBV7-2,-,TRBJ1-1,-,TGTGCCAGCAGTCCCCGAGGCGGGGTCGCTGAAGCTTTCTTT,CASSPRGGVAEAFF
TRBV7-9,TRBD1,TRBJ2-2,-,TGTGCCAGCAGCTTCGGACAGGGTTTGGGAAACACCGGGGAGCTGTTTTTT,CASSFGQGLGNTGELFF
TRBV5-4,TRBD2,TRBJ2-5,-,TGTGCCAGCAGTTTGGGAACTAGCGGGGGGTTAGAGACCCAGTACTTC,CASSLGTSGGLETQYF
TRBV3-1/TRBV3-2,TRBD1,TRBJ1-2,-,TGTGCCAGCAGCCCGACGGGACAGATAAGCTATGGCTACACCTTC,CASSPTGQISYGYTF
TRBV2,-,TRBJ1-1,-,TGTGCCAGTTCAGGGTTTGGGGTTAACACTGAAGCTTTCTTT,CASSGFGVNTEAFF
TRBV11-3,-,TRBJ2-7,-,TGTGCCAGCAGCTTAGGTTCCGGGGGAAACTACGAGCAGTACTTC,CASSLGSGGNYEQYF
TRBV10-1,TRBD1,TRBJ1-1,-,TGCGCCAGCAGTGAGTCGGGGGGGGACAGGGGGAACACTGAAGCTTTCTTT,CASSESGGDRGNTEAFF
TRBV5-1,-,TRBJ1-1,-,TGCGCCAGCAGCCTACAGTACCGGAACACTGAAGCTTTCTTT,CASSLQYRNTEAFF
TRBV7-9,-,TRBJ1-1,-,TGTGCCAGCAGCTTATCCCGAGGGAAGAACACTGAAGCTTTCTTT,CASSLSRGKNTEAFF
TRBV11-2,-,TRBJ2-1,-,TGTGCCAGCAGCAGGGGTGGTAGCTCCTACAATGAGCAGTTCTTC,CASSRGGSSYNEQFF
TRBV6-1,TRBD1,TRBJ2-6,-,TGTGCCAGCAGTGAAACAGGGGGCGCTGGGGCCAACGTCCTGACTTTC,CASSETGGAGANVLTF
TRBV18,-,TRBJ2-4,-,TGTGCCAGCTCACTACGCCCGGGGAGTGAAAACATTCAGTACTTC,CASSLRPGSENIQYF
TRBV5-1,-,TRBJ2-5,-,TGCGCCAGCAGCTCCTCTACTCAAGAGACCCAGTACTTC,CASSSSTQETQYF
TRBV5-1,-,TRBJ2-3,-,TGCGCCAGCAGCTTGGCCCGCAGGGCGGCAGATACGCAGTATTTT,CASSLARRAADTQYF
TRBV5-4,TRBD1,TRBJ2-5,-,TGTGCCAGCAGCTTAGGGGGCCGAGAGACCCAGTACTTC,CASSLGGRETQYF
TRBV6-5,-,TRBJ1-2,-,TGTGCCAGCAGGCACGGACAGACAGCTAACTATGGCTACACCTTC,CASRHGQTANYGYTF
TRBV6-2/TRBV6-3,TRBD1,TRBJ1-3,-,TGTGCCAGCAGTATAAGACAGGGTGCTGGAAACACCATATATTTT,CASSIRQGAGNTIYF
TRBV6-1,-,TRBJ2-3,-,TGTGCCAGCAGTGAAGCGGTGGGGGCAGCAGATACGCAGTATTTT,CASSEAVGAADTQYF
TRBV30,-,TRBJ1-5,few,TGTGCCTGGAGTGTGTTCCCCGGTCGCGGTCAGCCCCAGCATTTT,CAWSVFPGRGQPQHF
TRBV20-1,-,TRBJ2-1,-,TGCAGTGCTAGTACTAGCAACAATGAGCAGTTCTTC,CSASTSNNEQFF
TRBV7-9,-,TRBJ1-1,-,TGTGCCAGCAGCCTACACAGGGTTGAAGCTTTCTTT,CASSLHRVEAFF
TRBV5-1,TRBD1,TRBJ2-3,-,TGCGCCAGCAGCGCGGACAGGGGAGCCGATACGCAGTATTTT,CASSADRGADTQYF
TRBV5-1,-,TRBJ1-2,-,TGCGCCAGCAGTCTTGACTCTGGCTACACCTTC,CASSLDSGYTF
TRBV3-1/TRBV3-2,TRBD1,TRBJ1-3,-,TGTGCCAGCAGCCACCAGCCCGGGACAGGGGGCTTTTCTGGAAACACCATATATTTT,CASSHQPGTGGFSGNTIYF
TRBV19,-,TRBJ2-3,-,TGTGCCAGTAGCAATACAGGGTTTGCTCAAGATACGCAGTATTTT,CASSNTGFAQDTQYF
TRBV12-3/TRBV12-4,-,TRBJ1-6,-,TGTGCCAGCAGTTGGCCCAATTCACCCCTCCACTTT,CASSWPNSPLHF
TRBV18,-,TRBJ2-7,-,TGTGCCAGCTCACCCTCCGACGAGCAGTACTTC,CASSPSDEQYF
TRBV27,TRBD1,TRBJ1-1,-,TGTGCCAGCAGTTTCGACAGGGACACTGAAGCTTTCTTT,CASSFDRDTEAFF
TRBV7-7,TRBD1,TRBJ1-4,-,TGTGCTAGCAGCTTAGGGGGCAATGAAAAACTGTTTTTT,CASSLGGNEKLFF
TRBV5-1,-,TRBJ1-1,-,TGCGCCAGCAGTCGTGACAGGATCTCCTCCTCTGAAGCTTTCTTT,CASSRDRISSSEAFF
TRBV2,-,TRBJ1-5,few,TGTGCCAGCAGAGGGACAAATCAGCCCCAGCATTTT,CASRGTNQPQHF
TRBV11-3,TRBD2,TRBJ2-4,-,TGTGCCAGCAGCTTAGGGGGGACTAGCGGGAGGGCCGGAAACATTCAGTACTTC,CASSLGGTSGRAGNIQYF
TRBV28,TRBD1,TRBJ2-1,few,TGTGCCAGCAGTCACAGGGGTAGCTCCTACAATGAGCAGTTCTTC,CASSHRGSSYNEQFF
TRBV5-6,-,TRBJ1-4,-,TGTGCCAGCACCCCGGACCCGGGAAACGAAAAACTGTTTTTT,CASTPDPGNEKLFF
TRBV9,TRBD2,TRBJ2-4,-,TGTGCCAGCAGCGGGGGAGGACTAGCTCACATTCAGTACTTC,CASSGGGLAHIQYF
TRBV11-2,TRBD1,TRBJ1-6,-,TGTGCCAGCAGCTTAGCAGTGGGAAGACAGGGCCTCCACTTT,CASSLAVGRQGLHF
TRBV5-1,TRBD2,TRBJ2-7,-,TGCGCCAGCAGCACTAGCGGGGGGGCGTACTACGAGCAGTACTTC,CASSTSGGAYYEQYF
TRBV30,-,TRBJ2-7,-,TGTGCCTGGGCCGAGGGGGGGCCTATTTACGAGCAGTACTTC,CAWAEGGPIYEQYF
TRBV10-1,TRBD2,TRBJ2-7,-,TGCGCCAGCAGTGATTTCCGACTAGCGGGGGACTACGAGCAGTACTTC,CASSDFRLAGDYEQYF
TRBV19,-,TRBJ1-1,-,TGTGCCAGTAGTATAGGTTCTCACACTGAAGCTTTCTTT,CASSIGSHTEAFF
TRBV30,TRBD1,TRBJ2-7,-,TGTGCCTGGAGGGCGACAGGGGGCCGTTACGAGCAGTACTTC,CAWRATGGRYEQYF
TRBV5-6,-,TRBJ1-5,-,TGTGCCAGCAGTTATTCGGGGACAAGAGGTAGCAATCAGCCCCAGCATTTT,CASSYSGTRGSNQPQHF
TRBV20-1,-,TRBJ1-1,-,TGCAGCTTCTCAGGGGTCACTGAAGCTTTCTTT,CSFSGVTEAFF
TRBV27,TRBD1,TRBJ1-5,-,TGTGCCAGCAGCTCGGGACAGGGGGATCAGCCCCAGCATTTT,CASSSGQGDQPQHF
TRBV9,TRBD2,TRBJ2-3,-,TGTGCCAGCAGCGTTACATCCGGGGGGGGAGGCACAGATACGCAGTATTTT,CASSVTSGGGGTDTQYF
TRBV10-3,-,TRBJ1-6,once,TGTGCCATCAGTGAAGTCGGCGGGTCAAATTCACCCCTCCACTTT,CAISEVGGSNSPLHF
TRBV5-1,TRBD1,TRBJ2-2,-,TGCGCCAGCGCTCCCTTGGGACAGGGTGTGGCCGGGGAGCTGTTTTTT,CASAPLGQGVAGELFF
TRBV7-8,TRBD1,TRBJ1-2,-,TGTGCCAGCAGTACGACAGGGGCCACTCCTCCCTATGGCTACACCTTC,CASSTTGATPPYGYTF
TRBV5-1,-,TRBJ2-5,-,TGCGCCAGCAGCTTGGACCGAGGCCAAGAGACCCAGTACTTC,CASSLDRGQETQYF
TRBV5-1,TRBD2,TRBJ2-2,-,TGCGCCAGCAGCTTGGTTCCTGAGACTAGCGCGAACACCGGGGAGCTGTTTTTT,CASSLVPETSANTGELFF
TRBV28,TRBD1,TRBJ2-5,-,TGTGCCAGCACCCTACAGGGGTCCGGAGTGGCCCAGTACTTC,CASTLQGSGVAQYF
TRBV19,TRBD2,TRBJ2-7,-,TGTGCCAGTAGTTCCGGGACTAGCGGGAGATACGAGCAGTACTTC,CASSSGTSGRYEQYF
TRBV7-6,-,TRBJ2-1,-,TGTGCCAGCAGCTTAGGACACAGTAGCTCCTACAATGAGCAGTTCTTC,CASSLGHSSSYNEQFF
TRBV3-1/TRBV3-2,-,TRBJ2-7,few,TGTGCCAGCAGACATAATTCTGACGAGCAGTACTTC,CASRHNSDEQYF
TRBV24-1,-,TRBJ1-2,-,TGTGCCACCAGTGACCCGGGAAGGCAGGATGGCTACACCTTC,CATSDPGRQDGYTF
TRBV7-2,-,TRBJ1-2,-,TGTGCCAGCAGCACCTCTAGGGGCTATGGCTACACCTTC,CASSTSRGYGYTF
TRBV6-5,TRBD2,TRBJ2-3,-,TGTGCCAGCAAACGTAGCGGGAGAACAGATACGCAGTATTTT,CASKRSGRTDTQYF